The clone carrying this TCR beta chain was counted many times. No antigen is known for it. This record belongs to a study of human T cells and chemical hapten exposure. Overall study context: Minor volume differences among pooled libraries chiefly drove per-sample TCR yield variation. Whole-study results and caveats: There was no change with DPC sensitization in TCRs above 1 in 1000 frequency.

The library tagged each cDNA molecule with unique molecular identifiers. Under the authors' procedure: Per sample, the median was around 100,000 TCRs, with values from 23,224 to 690,600. TCRdb reprocessed the 5' RACE reads via MiXCR and lists one record per CDR3 protein. Here the V and J calls rest on TCRdb's processing, not on the authors' analysis. The sample holds more than 140,000 distinct CDR3 sequences, approximately 4% seen once. Trimming removed 1 base from V and 5 bases from J, with 9 bases in between. Germline CDR1 reads LGHDT; CDR2 reads YNNKEL (reference sequence). The CDR3 is 13 residues long. The total RNA was obtained from whole blood that was not fractionated.

The chain uses TRBV3-1 and TRBJ2-7, with D perhaps matching TRBD1 or TRBD2 (6 bases each). The clonotype originates from a female donor in good health. The CDR3 loop is CASSQGGADEQYF. The CDR3 bases are TGTGCCAGCAGCCAAGGGGGGGCCGACGAGCAGTACTTC.